This TCR beta chain comes out of a study of cytomegalovirus exposure and HLA in healthy donors. With respect to this clone: Its specificity is not known.

Sequenced by immunoSEQ multiplex PCR; TCRdb stores in-frame clones only, minus some. The sample has about 73,000 clones, around 96% seen once. The approximately 130-subject validation cohort, separate from the approximately 670-subject first cohort, included the donors. The study, taken as a whole, reports: Listed as cytomegalovirus-associated were 150 or so TCR beta chains. The tendency of first-cohort TCR clusters to co-occur in the roughly 120 validation repertoires was the finding of a later analysis.

The V end was cut by 4 bases, the J end by 5 bases, with 16 bases between. The germline V gene has CDR1 SGHNT and CDR2 YYREEE (reference sequence). This CDR3 contains 15 residues. This chain connects TRBV5-4 to TRBJ2-1; a possible D gene is TRBD2 (6 bases). This TCR derives from a man aged 18 to 30 in good health and CMV-seronegative. Sequenced material: PBMCs. CDR3 DNA: TGTGCCAGCAGCAAGGCGGGACCGATCGACAATGAGCAGTTCTTC. Protein sequence: CASSKAGPIDNEQFF.